Sequencing of this T cell receptor (beta chain) was carried out in a study of T cells after yellow fever vaccination. Study results and limitations: The secondary response peaked faster, at day 5 versus 15, but was weaker. High-abundance clonotypes from the bulk population could contaminate FACS-sorted repertoires. Most primary-vaccination clones reappeared after the booster (more than 95% CD4, 75% to 90% CD8).

V was pared by 0 bases and J by 9 bases, with 2 bases of the junction left unmatched. The germline CDR1 and CDR2 sequences are LGHDT and YNNKEL (reference sequence). This CDR3 is 13 amino acids long. 5'RACE template switching produced TCR cDNA carrying a universal primer site and UMIs. Using its own MiXCR run on the 5' RACE reads, TCRdb lists one record per CDR3 protein. Of roughly 85,000 distinct CDR3 sequences detected, roughly 15% appear once; the ten largest clones hold around 23%. This clonotype was seen a few times. The receptor comes from a man aged 18 to 35 who received the YFV17D yellow fever vaccine. V and J are TRBV3-1 and TRBJ2-1; 7 bases map to TRBD2. The material sequenced was CD8+ T cells not binding an NS4B(214-222) dextramer, sorted from PBMCs, taken roughly 23 days after the first yellow fever vaccination. The CDR3 DNA follows: TGTGCCAGCAGCCAAGAGGGGGGGGTTGAGCAGTTCTTC. Encoded protein: CASSQEGGVEQFF.